This T cell receptor (beta chain) was retrieved from a study of CD8 T cells in Susac syndrome. Germline V gene lookup returns CDR1 MNHEY and CDR2 SMNVEV (reference sequence). Trimming shortened V by 1 base and J by 8 bases, and 9 bases separated the two germline ends. This CDR3 is 14 amino acids long. RNA was extracted with the RNeasy kit, and a quantity of roughly 0.5 to 1 ug was reverse transcribed using random hexamers. Amplification of TCR beta CDR3 across 54 Vbeta and 13 Jbeta was performed with immunoSEQ multiplex PCR. MiXCR was run by TCRdb on the immunoSEQ multiplex PCR reads, yielding one entry per CDR3 protein. This table holds under 150,000 distinct CDR3 sequences, 95% found once.

The receptor was derived from a human donor with Susac syndrome. The specimen was CD4+ T cells from PBMCs. V is TRBV27 and J is TRBJ2-6; D is possibly TRBD1 (5 bases). The CDR3 nucleotides read TGTGCCAGCAGTTTATTAGGGGTGTCCAACGTCCTGACTTTC. It is translated as CASSLLGVSNVLTF.